Below, 13 T cell receptor beta chains from the same sample are listed, as sequenced in a study of T cell responses to AZD1222 COVID-19 vaccine. Data came from immunoSEQ multiplex PCR; TCRdb stores just in-frame clones and leaves some out. The table records some 190,000 clones, 80% to 95% of them present only once. This sample comprised peripheral blood, obtained 28 days after the second AZD1222 dose. These receptors were taken from an adult who received the AZD1222 COVID-19 vaccine.

The chain combines TRBV6-5 with TRBJ1-2; D possibly corresponds to TRBD1 (5 bases). This CDR3 spans 15 amino acids. The germline gives CDR1 MNHEY, CDR2 SVGAGI. The germline V and J ends were trimmed by 5 bases and 6 bases, with 19 bases remaining between them. In DNA form, the CDR3 reads TGTGCCAGCAGTCAGGACACTAACCTTGTGAATGGCTACACCTTC. This encodes CASSQDTNLVNGYTF.

The gene calls are TRBV4-1 and TRBJ2-1; tentative D call: TRBD2 (6 bases). Trimming removed 4 bases at V and 4 bases at J, with 8 bases between. The CDR3 has 13 residues. CDR1 and CDR2 (germline): MGHRA, YSYEKL. Written as DNA, the CDR3 is TGCGCCAGCAGCCCGGGAGAGTACAATGAGCAGTTCTTC. Translated: CASSPGEYNEQFF.

The V gene is TRBV11-2, the J gene TRBJ2-1; D possibly matches TRBD1 or TRBD2 (5 bases each). The germline gives CDR1 SGHAT, CDR2 FQNNGV. Trimming removed 5 bases from V and 7 bases from J, with 21 bases in between. The CDR3 sequence is 16 residues long. CDR3 sequence: CASSPGGMAGWNEQFF. CDR3 sequence (DNA): TGTGCCAGCAGCCCCGGAGGTATGGCAGGGTGGAATGAGCAGTTCTTC.

The chain employs TRBV5-1 and TRBJ2-3; the match to TRBD2 covers 7 bases. The CDR3 totals 16 residues. Germline-derived CDR1 and CDR2 are SGHRS and YFSETQ. With 1 base clipped from V and 5 bases from J, the junction kept 10 bases outside the gene matches. The CDR3 DNA reads as TGCGCCAGCAGCTTGTGGAGCGGGGACCCCAGAGATACGCAGTATTTT. This codes for CASSLWSGDPRDTQYF.

This chain connects TRBV30 to TRBJ2-4, with 10 nucleotides matching TRBD1. V lost 3 bases to trimming and J lost 0 bases; unmatched junction nucleotides: 5. The CDR3 extends over 16 amino acids. Germline lookup yields CDR1 GTSNPN and CDR2 SVGIG (reference sequence). The CDR3 reads CAWRETGGLAKNIQYF. As DNA, the CDR3 is TGTGCCTGGAGGGAGACAGGGGGCCTAGCCAAAAACATTCAGTACTTC.

V and J are TRBV11-3 and TRBJ2-7; 9 bases match TRBD1. Germline CDR1 SGHNT, CDR2 YENEEA. Trimming removed 5 bases from V and 2 bases from J; junction bases left unmatched: 7. The CDR3 consists of 15 residues. In DNA form, the CDR3 reads TGTGCCAGCAGCGCCCGCGGGACAGGGCCCTACGAGCAGTACTTC. Translation: CASSARGTGPYEQYF. The whole variable domain, remainder taken from reference TRBV11-3 and TRBJ2-7, is EAGVVQSPRYKIIEKKQPVAFWCNPISGHNTLYWYLQNLGQGPELLIRYENEEAVDDSQLPKDRFSAERLKGVDSTLKIQPAELGDSAVYLCASSARGTGPYEQYFGPGTRLTVT.

DNA for the CDR3: TGTGCCACCAGTGATTCTGGGGGCGCGAATGAAAAACTGTTTTTT. The encoded protein is CATSDSGGANEKLFF. The genes are TRBV24-1 and TRBJ1-4, with D tentatively TRBD1 (6 bases). V was clipped by 2 bases and J by 5 bases, with 11 bases between them. The length of the CDR3 is 15 residues. CDR1 and CDR2 (germline): KGHDR, SFDVKD.

The chain links TRBV28 to TRBJ2-5; D gene ambiguous. The V gene lost 1 base and the J gene lost 5 bases, with 11 bases spanning the gap. CDR3 length: 14 residues. Germline V CDR1 and CDR2: MDHEN, SYDVKM. The DNA for the CDR3 is TGTGCCAGCAGTTTATTCGATAAGGAGGAGACCCAGTACTTC. It encodes CASSLFDKEETQYF.

J is TRBJ2-1 and V is TRBV7-9; 9 bases are shared with TRBD1. Germline CDR1 SEHNR, CDR2 FQNEAQ (reference sequence). The CDR3 has 16 residues. Trimming removed 2 bases from V and 4 bases from J; junction bases left unmatched: 6. The CDR3: CASSLPGTGTYNEQFF. CDR3 DNA: TGTGCCAGCAGCTTACCCGGGACAGGGACATACAATGAGCAGTTCTTC.

The V and J genes are TRBV3-1 (or the pseudogene TRBV3-2) and TRBJ1-1; D may be TRBD1 (5 bases). Germline CDR1 is LGHDT and CDR2 is YNNKEL (reference sequence). Trimming stripped 4 bases from V and 2 bases from J, with 17 bases between. The CDR3 extends over 16 amino acids. The CDR3 sequence is CASSPPAWQGNTEAFF. The CDR3 bases are TGTGCCAGCAGCCCTCCTGCGTGGCAGGGTAACACTGAAGCTTTCTTT.

The V call is TRBV6-5, the J call TRBJ1-2; no definite D call. CDR1 MNHEY and CDR2 SVGAGI come from the germline V gene. CDR3 length: 12 residues. Trimming pared 0 bases from V and 8 bases from J, leaving 7 bases between. For the CDR3, the DNA is TGTGCCAGCAGTTACTCAAAGGGCGGCTACACCTTC. Translating gives CASSYSKGGYTF.

The chain uses TRBV19 and TRBJ1-1; D ambiguous. The ends were cut back, 6 bases at V and 4 bases at J, with 12 bases in the middle. This CDR3 has 13 residues. Germline CDR1 LNHDA, CDR2 SQIVND (reference sequence). The CDR3 nucleotides read TGTGCCAGTAGGCCGAACTTGGGCACTGAAGCTTTCTTT. Translating it yields CASRPNLGTEAFF.

Only a few counts were recorded for this clone. This chain links TRBV7-6 with TRBJ1-6; no reliable D call. V was trimmed by 5 bases and J by 7 bases, leaving 15 bases between them. The CDR3 sequence is 15 residues long. Germline lookup yields CDR1 SGHVS and CDR2 FNYEAQ. CDR3 region: CASSVSARFNSPLHF. The DNA for the CDR3 is TGTGCCAGCAGCGTAAGCGCCCGATTCAATTCACCCCTCCACTTT.